This entry is about one T cell receptor (beta chain). As yet, its antigen is unknown. This sample is part of a study of T cell responses to AZD1222 COVID-19 vaccine. Findings of the study overall: As reported, nearly half of all spike-specific TCRs target variant regions that are unmutated.

Unmatched junction bases numbered 9, after V lost 4 bases and J lost 3 bases. The CDR3 totals 15 residues. The V gene's germline CDR1 is SGHRS and CDR2 YFSETQ. The repertoire was sequenced with immunoSEQ multiplex PCR; TCRdb's copy has only in-frame clones and lacks some. Here the sample spans roughly 130,000 clones, over 90% being singletons. Material: peripheral blood, obtained on day 0 of AZD1222 vaccination. This receptor was taken from an adult in good health. The rearrangement links TRBV5-1 to TRBJ1-1, with TRBD1 identical over 7 bases. DNA of the CDR3: TGCGCCAGCAGCCGTCAGGGGGAATGGGACACTGAAGCTTTCTTT. Its protein product is CASSRQGEWDTEAFF.